The clone carrying this T cell receptor (beta chain) turned up a few times. Per the germline V gene, CDR1 is SGDLS and CDR2 is YYNGEE. With 0 bases clipped from V and 8 bases from J, the junction kept 5 bases outside the gene matches. The CDR3 contains 14 residues. The entry originates in a study of OX40 agonist ivuxolimab in advanced cancers. Clones were sequenced by immunoSEQ multiplex PCR, and TCRdb holds only the in-frame ones, with some missing. The table has 20,000 or so clones, about 90% seen once; the top ten hold approximately 29%. This chain connects TRBV9 to TRBJ2-1, with 7 bases aligning to TRBD2. This sequence was found in an adult with an advanced solid tumor such as melanoma, head and neck, liver or kidney cancer. The source was CD4+ or CD8+ T cells sorted from blood, collected in a trial of the OX40 agonist ivuxolimab. The CDR3 spells CASSVADSGYEQFF. DNA of the CDR3: TGTGCCAGCAGCGTAGCCGATAGCGGGTATGAGCAGTTCTTC.